This passage covers 30 T cell receptor beta chains from one sample sequenced in a study of human T cells and chemical hapten exposure. Each CDR3 protein gets one entry after TCRdb re-called the RACE reads with MiXCR. This table holds under 40,000 distinct CDR3 sequences, around 12% found once. Time point in this sample: pre-sensitization, week 0. Treatment defined: therapeutic diphenylcyclopropenone sensitization with weekly scalp DPC. From whole blood left unfractionated, total RNA was extracted. Material: whole blood, obtained in connection with sensitization to the hapten diphenylcyclopropenone (DPC). Receptors were obtained from a woman in her thirties or forties with alopecia areata. Some clones in this sample may be carry-over from other donors' samples.

The sample holds many counts of this clonotype. The chain links TRBV6-6 to TRBJ1-5; perhaps TRBD1 as D (5 bases). Trimming stripped 9 bases from V and 6 bases from J, with 12 bases between. This CDR3 has 12 amino acids. Germline V gives CDR1 MNHNY, CDR2 SVGAGI (reference sequence). CDR3 sequence (DNA): TGTGCCAGGGGGCCCAGGGCTCAGCCCCAGCATTTT. It specifies CARGPRAQPQHF.

This clonotype has just a few counts. The gene calls are TRBV28 and TRBJ1-4; 7 bases agree with TRBD1. Trimming cost V 6 bases and J 5 bases; bases outside gene matches: 6. The CDR3 totals 14 residues. Germline V lookup: CDR1 MDHEN, CDR2 SYDVKM. CDR3 DNA: TGTGCCAGCAGGGACAGGATATCAAATGAAAAACTGTTTTTT. Protein sequence: CASRDRISNEKLFF.

The gene calls are TRBV2 and TRBJ2-5, with TRBD1 identical over 7 bases. CDR3 size: 15 residues. Trimming at V came to 7 bases and at J to 4 bases, leaving 12 bases not matched to a gene. Per the germline V gene, CDR1 is SNHLY and CDR2 is FYNNEI. The CDR3 region has the DNA TGTGCCAGCAAGAAGACAGGGCAAGGGGGAGAGACCCAGTACTTC. Amino acids: CASKKTGQGGETQYF.

The rearrangement uses TRBV5-6 and TRBJ2-2; 9 bases agree with TRBD2. There are 17 residues in the CDR3. V gave up 1 base and J gave up 0 bases; unmatched junction bases: 4. Germline V gene sequence: CDR1 SGHDT, CDR2 YYEEEE. The DNA for the CDR3 is TGTGCCAGCAGCTTGCGAGCGGGGGGCCCGAACACCGGGGAGCTGTTTTTT. Translation: CASSLRAGGPNTGELFF.

The table lists this clonotype with many counts. CDR3 amino acids: CSVAANPPYEQYF. The CDR3 coding sequence is TGCAGCGTTGCCGCTAACCCTCCCTACGAGCAGTACTTC. The chain is built from TRBV29-1 and TRBJ2-7; no reliable D call. Trimming took off 4 bases at V and 2 bases at J, with 12 bases between the two ends. The CDR3 is 13 residues long. Germline V gene lookup returns CDR1 SQVTM and CDR2 ANQGSEA.

This chain uses TRBV10-3 with TRBJ2-1; D gene ambiguous. This CDR3 is built from 11 residues. V dropped 8 bases and J dropped 7 bases, with 9 bases sitting between them. In germline, CDR1 is ENHRY, CDR2 SYGVKD. The CDR3 reads CAISLGNEQFF. The CDR3 DNA sequence: TGTGCCATCTCTCTAGGTAATGAGCAGTTCTTC.

This clonotype was observed at least ten times. DNA for the CDR3: TGTGCCATCAGTGGAGGGGACACTGAAGCTTTCTTT. As protein: CAISGGDTEAFF. The chain couples TRBV10-3 to TRBJ1-1, with D possibly TRBD1 on 5 matching bases. This CDR3 region has 12 residues. Trimming took 4 bases from V and 3 from J, leaving 6 bases between them. The germline gives CDR1 ENHRY, CDR2 SYGVKD.

Ten or more counts support this clonotype. This chain links TRBV28 with TRBJ2-1; D gene unclear. This CDR3 contains 15 residues. CDR1 is MDHEN, CDR2 SYDVKM, per germline. Trimming stripped 1 base from V and 2 bases from J, with 9 bases between. This chain's CDR3 is CASSLFGLTYNEQFF. The CDR3 coding sequence is TGTGCCAGCAGTTTATTTGGGCTAACCTACAATGAGCAGTTCTTC.

This clonotype was seen at least ten times. This sequence joins TRBV9 and TRBJ2-1; 11 bases fit TRBD2. CDR3 length: 15 residues. Germline lookup yields CDR1 SGDLS and CDR2 YYNGEE. J was trimmed by 7 bases and V by 2 bases; bases with no gene match: 5. This chain's CDR3 is CASSVSGGASNEQFF. The CDR3 nucleotides read TGTGCCAGCAGCGTTAGCGGGGGGGCCTCTAATGAGCAGTTCTTC.

The V and J genes are TRBV7-2 and TRBJ2-5, with 9 bases fitting TRBD2. The CDR3 extends over 14 amino acids. The V segment lost 5 bases and the J segment 5 bases; nucleotides outside the gene matches: 6. The germline gives CDR1 SGHTA, CDR2 FQGNSA. This CDR3 is CASSPPGLAETQYF. The CDR3 DNA reads TGTGCCAGCAGCCCCCCGGGACTAGCCGAGACCCAGTACTTC.

There are many counts of this clonotype. The chain combines TRBV20-1 with TRBJ1-5; D ambiguous. V shed 5 bases and J shed 4 bases, with 18 bases lying between them. The germline gives CDR1 DFQATT, CDR2 SNEGSKA (reference sequence). The CDR3 is made up of 15 amino acids. In DNA form, the CDR3 reads TGCAGTGCTCCATCACTCAACCGCGGGAATCAGCCCCAGCATTTT. This translates into CSAPSLNRGNQPQHF.

This clonotype has a handful of counts. The gene calls are TRBV12-3 or TRBV12-4 and TRBJ2-1; the D gene is possibly TRBD2 (6 bases). Deletions cut 2 bases from V and 1 base from J, with 15 bases between. CDR3 length: 17 residues. The CDR3 is CASSLSASGGSYNEQFF. CDR3 sequence (DNA): TGTGCCAGCAGTTTATCGGCTAGTGGGGGGTCCTACAATGAGCAGTTCTTC.

In this sample, this clonotype turned up a few times. The gene calls are TRBV7-3 and TRBJ2-1; perhaps TRBD1 as D (6 bases). Germline assignment: CDR1 SGHTA and CDR2 FQGTGA. The CDR3 has 13 amino acids. Deletions cut 6 bases from V and 8 bases from J, with 14 bases between. CDR3 region: CASRPPEGDEQFF. The CDR3 DNA follows: TGTGCCAGCAGACCCCCTGAGGGGGATGAGCAGTTCTTC.

This clonotype appeared many times. The chain carries TRBV7-6 and TRBJ2-1, with D perhaps given as TRBD1 or TRBD2 (7 bases each). V lost 5 bases and J lost 3, with 17 bases in between. The germline V gene encodes CDR1 SGHVS and CDR2 FNYEAQ. The length of the CDR3 is 16 residues. The CDR3 here is CASSPRARGGYNEQFF. CDR3 nucleotide sequence: TGTGCCAGCAGCCCAAGAGCCAGGGGGGGCTACAATGAGCAGTTCTTC.

This clonotype was seen many times. The chain uses TRBV12-3 or TRBV12-4 and TRBJ1-2, with TRBD1 matching over 9 bases. The CDR3 loop spans 14 amino acids. The V segment lost 6 bases and the J segment 8 bases; nucleotides outside the gene matches: 10. CDR3 region: CASSPGQGTRGYTF. The CDR3 DNA reads as TGTGCCAGCAGCCCAGGACAGGGGACGAGGGGCTACACCTTC.

This clonotype was seen once. This rearrangement joins TRBV10-3 to TRBJ2-7; D is unclear. The CDR3 totals 12 residues. Deletions cut 4 bases from V and 5 bases from J, with 9 bases between. The germline gives CDR1 ENHRY, CDR2 SYGVKD. CDR3 bases: TGTGCCATCAGTGGGCCCAGGAACGAGCAGTACTTC. Residues: CAISGPRNEQYF.

This clonotype has ten or more counts. The chain uses TRBV18 and TRBJ1-2; D is undetermined. The germline V gene has CDR1 KGHSH and CDR2 LQKENI. V was cut by 2 bases and J by 1 base, with 2 bases left in between. The CDR3 extends over 12 amino acids. CDR3 protein: CASSPDNYGYTF. CDR3 DNA: TGTGCCAGCTCACCAGATAACTATGGCTACACCTTC.

This clonotype has at least ten counts. The V call is TRBV12-3 or TRBV12-4, the J call TRBJ1-2; tentative D call: TRBD1 (6 bases). This CDR3 spans 12 amino acids. V lost 8 bases and J 7 bases, leaving 14 bases between the germline ends. The CDR3 bases are TGTGCCAGCGGCAACAGGGCCGGTGGCTACACCTTC. Its protein product is CASGNRAGGYTF.

The rearrangement links TRBV29-1 to TRBJ1-2; D is unresolved. Trimming took 3 bases from V and 7 from J, leaving 0 bases between them. The CDR3 loop spans 8 amino acids. The V gene's germline CDR1 is SQVTM and CDR2 ANQGSEA. CDR3 bases: TGCAGCGTTGATGGCTACACCTTC. Translated: CSVDGYTF.

This clonotype occurred a few times. This chain connects TRBV28 to TRBJ1-1; D ambiguous. Germline V gives CDR1 MDHEN, CDR2 SYDVKM. V was trimmed by 5 bases and J by 4 bases, leaving 8 bases between them. The CDR3 contains 12 residues. CDR3 nucleotide sequence: TGTGCCAGCAGTACCCCGAGCACTGAAGCTTTCTTT. It specifies CASSTPSTEAFF.

In this sample, this clonotype turned up a few times. The chain couples TRBV28 to TRBJ2-4; 8 positions match TRBD2. There are 14 residues in the CDR3. The V gene end was trimmed by 5 bases and the J gene end by 7 bases; junction bases not matched to a gene: 7. Germline-derived CDR1 and CDR2 are MDHEN and SYDVKM. The CDR3 DNA follows: TGTGCCAGCAGTGAACACGTAGCGGGGAACATTCAGTACTTC. Translating it yields CASSEHVAGNIQYF.

Ten or more counts support this clonotype. The chain links TRBV3-1 to TRBJ2-1, with D possibly being TRBD2 (6 bases). Germline loops: CDR1 LGHDT, CDR2 YNNKEL (reference sequence). Between the trimmed V and J ends, which lost 7 bases and 8 bases, there was a span of 12 bases. There are 12 residues in the CDR3. This chain's CDR3 is CASTSGVHEQFF. The CDR3 region has the DNA TGTGCCAGCACCTCGGGGGTCCATGAGCAGTTCTTC.

The chain recombines TRBV9 with TRBJ1-2; 7 bases are a match to TRBD1. The CDR3 spans 14 residues. Germline V gives CDR1 SGDLS, CDR2 YYNGEE. Losses at the gene ends were 6 bases for V and 8 bases for J; bases not matched to a gene: 13. This CDR3 is CASNAGGGSQGYTF. The DNA for the CDR3 is TGTGCCAGCAACGCAGGGGGAGGATCGCAAGGCTACACCTTC.

This clonotype was recorded many times. The V gene is TRBV7-2, the J gene TRBJ1-4, with D uncertain. The CDR3 runs 15 residues. Per germline, CDR1 SGHTA and CDR2 FQGNSA. Trimming shortened V by 3 bases and J by 0 bases, and 8 bases separated the two germline ends. The CDR3 is CASSFGGATNEKLFF. CDR3 DNA sequence: TGTGCCAGCAGCTTCGGCGGTGCAACTAATGAAAAACTGTTTTTT.

V usage is TRBV9 and J usage is TRBJ1-6; D may be TRBD1 (5 bases). CDR3 length: 16 residues. The germline gives CDR1 SGDLS, CDR2 YYNGEE. The ends were cut back, 2 bases at V and 2 bases at J, with 11 bases in the middle. DNA for the CDR3: TGTGCCAGCAGCGTCGGCAACAGGCCCTATAATTCACCCCTCCACTTT. This gives the protein CASSVGNRPYNSPLHF. Complete variable domain (other parts from reference TRBV9 and TRBJ1-6): DSGVTQTPKHLITATGQRVTLRCSPRSGDLSVYWYQQSLDQGLQFLIQYYNGEERAKGNILERFSAQQFPDLHSELNLSSLELGDSALYFCASSVGNRPYNSPLHFGNGTRLTVT.

The chain links TRBV5-1 to TRBJ2-1; D ambiguous. CDR1 and CDR2 (germline): SGHRS, YFSETQ. This CDR3 spans 14 amino acids. V was shortened by 0 bases and J by 6 bases, with 10 bases between the two germline ends. The CDR3 bases are TGCGCCAGCAGCTTGGCCGGCAGGACCAATGAGCAGTTCTTC. Translated, it gives CASSLAGRTNEQFF.

The rearrangement links TRBV3-2 to TRBJ1-5; the D call of TRBD1 is as the table states it, not checked on the DNA. TRBV3-2 is annotated as a pseudogene. The CDR3 extends over 16 amino acids. CDR3 coding DNA: TGTGCCAGCAGCCAAGAGAAGGGACAGGGGCTTCAGCCCCAGCATTTT. Translating gives CASSQEKGQGLQPQHF.

This clonotype was seen a handful of times. The chain recombines TRBV7-2 with TRBJ2-7, with 7 bases identical to TRBD2. With V trimmed by 6 bases and J by 2 bases, 7 bases remained unmatched. Germline V CDR1 and CDR2: SGHTA, FQGNSA. The CDR3 covers 14 residues. The CDR3 reads CASSRGTTPYEQYF. The CDR3 region has the DNA TGTGCCAGCAGTCGAGGGACTACTCCCTACGAGCAGTACTTC.

In this sample, this clonotype turned up a few times. The CDR3 reads CSVDTGGEQYF. The CDR3 DNA sequence: TGCAGCGTGGATACAGGGGGCGAGCAGTACTTC. This chain links TRBV29-1 with TRBJ2-7; 8 bases align to TRBD1. The CDR3 has 11 residues. Germline CDR1 is SQVTM and CDR2 is ANQGSEA. With 6 bases clipped from V and 6 bases from J, the junction kept 4 bases outside the gene matches.

This clonotype was observed many times. V usage is TRBV29-1 and J usage is TRBJ2-2; 7 bases line up with TRBD1. The germline gives CDR1 SQVTM, CDR2 ANQGSEA. Germline trimming cut 7 bases from V and 0 bases from J; bases unmatched to any gene: 5. The CDR3 is 14 amino acids. The CDR3 DNA sequence: TGCAGCGCCCGGACAGGTTCGAACACCGGGGAGCTGTTTTTT. It encodes CSARTGSNTGELFF.